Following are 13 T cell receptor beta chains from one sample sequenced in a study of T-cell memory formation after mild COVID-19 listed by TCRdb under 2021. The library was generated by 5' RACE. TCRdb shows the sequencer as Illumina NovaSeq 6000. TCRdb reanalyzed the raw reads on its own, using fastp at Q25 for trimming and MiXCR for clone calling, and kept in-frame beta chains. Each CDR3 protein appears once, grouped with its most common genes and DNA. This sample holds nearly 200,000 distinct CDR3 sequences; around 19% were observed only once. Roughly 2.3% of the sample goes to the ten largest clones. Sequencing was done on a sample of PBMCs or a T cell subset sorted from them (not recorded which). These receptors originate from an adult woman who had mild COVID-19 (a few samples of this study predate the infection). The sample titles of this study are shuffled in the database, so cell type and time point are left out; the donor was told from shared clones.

The DNA of the CDR3 is TGTGCCAGCAGCTTATCCGGGTTGGGCACAGATACGCAGTATTTT. This translates into CASSLSGLGTDTQYF. The genes are TRBV7-2 and TRBJ2-3; D gene unclear. V lost 2 bases, J lost 1 base, and 10 bases lay in between. The germline V gene has CDR1 SGHTA and CDR2 FQGNSA. The CDR3 has 15 residues.

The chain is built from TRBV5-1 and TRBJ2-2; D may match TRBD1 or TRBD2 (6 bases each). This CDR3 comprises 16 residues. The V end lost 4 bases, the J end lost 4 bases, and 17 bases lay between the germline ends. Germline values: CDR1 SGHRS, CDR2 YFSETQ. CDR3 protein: CASSTGGGRVTGELFF. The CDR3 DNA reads TGCGCCAGCAGCACCGGGGGCGGTAGAGTCACCGGGGAGCTGTTTTTT.

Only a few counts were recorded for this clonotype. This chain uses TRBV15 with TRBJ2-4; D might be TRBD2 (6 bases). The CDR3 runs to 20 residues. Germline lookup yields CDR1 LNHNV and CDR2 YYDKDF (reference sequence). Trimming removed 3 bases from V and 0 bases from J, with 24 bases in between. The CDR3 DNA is TGTGCCACCAGCAGGGGAAGCGGGTTTACTCGGGACCTAGCCAAAAACATTCAGTACTTC. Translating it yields CATSRGSGFTRDLAKNIQYF.

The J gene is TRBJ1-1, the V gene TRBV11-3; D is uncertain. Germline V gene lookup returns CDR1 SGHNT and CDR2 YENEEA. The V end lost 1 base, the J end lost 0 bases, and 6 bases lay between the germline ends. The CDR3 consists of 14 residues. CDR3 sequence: CASSLVRMNTEAFF. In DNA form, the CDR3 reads TGTGCCAGCAGCTTAGTACGGATGAACACTGAAGCTTTCTTT.

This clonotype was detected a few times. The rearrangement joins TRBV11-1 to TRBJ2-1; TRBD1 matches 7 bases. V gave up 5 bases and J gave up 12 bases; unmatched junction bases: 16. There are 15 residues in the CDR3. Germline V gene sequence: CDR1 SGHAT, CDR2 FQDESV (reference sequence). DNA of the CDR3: TGTGCCAGCAGCCCCGGGACAGAGAGGTTGTGGGTGCAGTTCTTC. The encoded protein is CASSPGTERLWVQFF. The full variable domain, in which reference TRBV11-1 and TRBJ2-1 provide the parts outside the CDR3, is EAEVAQSPRYKITEKSQAVAFWCDPISGHATLYWYRQILGQGPELLVQFQDESVVDDSQLPKDRFSAERLKGVDSTLKIQPAELGDSAMYLCASSPGTERLWVQFFGPGTRLTVL.

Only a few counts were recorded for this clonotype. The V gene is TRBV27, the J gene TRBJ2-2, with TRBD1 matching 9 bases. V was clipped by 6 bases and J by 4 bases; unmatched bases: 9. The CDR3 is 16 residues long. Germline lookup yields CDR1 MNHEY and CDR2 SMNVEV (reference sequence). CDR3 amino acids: CASRHLGQGFTGELFF. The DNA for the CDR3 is TGTGCCAGCAGGCACTTGGGACAGGGTTTCACCGGGGAGCTGTTTTTT.

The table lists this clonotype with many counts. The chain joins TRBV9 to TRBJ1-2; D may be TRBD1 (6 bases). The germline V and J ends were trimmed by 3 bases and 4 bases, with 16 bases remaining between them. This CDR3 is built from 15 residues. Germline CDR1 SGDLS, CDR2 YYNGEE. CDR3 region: CASSAEGDKTYGYTF. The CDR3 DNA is TGTGCCAGCAGCGCAGAGGGGGACAAGACCTATGGCTACACCTTC.

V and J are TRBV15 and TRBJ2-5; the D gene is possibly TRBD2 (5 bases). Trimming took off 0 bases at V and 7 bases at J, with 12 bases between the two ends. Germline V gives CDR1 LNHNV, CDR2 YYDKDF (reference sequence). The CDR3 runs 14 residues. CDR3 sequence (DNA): TGTGCCACCAGCAGAGATTCACCGGCGGGGACCCAGTACTTC. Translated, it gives CATSRDSPAGTQYF.

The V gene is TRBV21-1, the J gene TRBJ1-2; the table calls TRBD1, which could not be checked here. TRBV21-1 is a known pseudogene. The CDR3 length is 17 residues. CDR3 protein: CASSSYFRGAGHYGYTF. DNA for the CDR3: TGTGCCAGCAGCAGCTATTTTAGGGGGGCTGGCCACTATGGCTACACCTTC.

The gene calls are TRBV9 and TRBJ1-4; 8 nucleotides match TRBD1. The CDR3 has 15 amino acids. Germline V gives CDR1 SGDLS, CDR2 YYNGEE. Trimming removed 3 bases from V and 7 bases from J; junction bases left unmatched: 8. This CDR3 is CASSAGGRLREKLFF. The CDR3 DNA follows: TGTGCCAGCAGCGCAGGGGGCCGTTTACGTGAAAAACTGTTTTTT.

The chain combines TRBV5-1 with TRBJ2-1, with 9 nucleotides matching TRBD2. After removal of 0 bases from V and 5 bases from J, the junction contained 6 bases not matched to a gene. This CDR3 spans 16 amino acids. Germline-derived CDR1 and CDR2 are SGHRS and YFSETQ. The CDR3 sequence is CASSLAPGLADNEQFF. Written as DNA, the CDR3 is TGCGCCAGCAGCTTGGCCCCGGGACTAGCTGACAATGAGCAGTTCTTC.

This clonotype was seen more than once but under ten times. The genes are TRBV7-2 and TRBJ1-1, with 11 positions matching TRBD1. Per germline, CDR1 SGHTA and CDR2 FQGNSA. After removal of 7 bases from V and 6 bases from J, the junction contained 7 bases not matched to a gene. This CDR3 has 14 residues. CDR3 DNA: TGTGCCAGCACCAAGGACAGGGGGCTACCTGAAGCTTTCTTT. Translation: CASTKDRGLPEAFF.

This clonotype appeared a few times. CDR3 coding DNA: TGTGCCAGCAGACCCCGAGGAGGGTCCATTGGGCCCCAGCATTTT. Translation: CASRPRGGSIGPQHF. The chain joins TRBV6-1 to TRBJ1-5; D is unclear. The CDR3 is made up of 15 amino acids. V lost 6 bases and J lost 9, with 21 bases in between. The V gene's germline CDR1 is MNHNS and CDR2 SASEGT.